This T cell receptor (beta chain) was found in a study of cytomegalovirus exposure and HLA in healthy donors. Trimming took 4 bases from V and 0 from J; bases not matched to a gene: 11. The germline CDR1 and CDR2 sequences are SGHDT and YYEEEE. The CDR3 has 18 amino acids. PCR was performed using 60 Vbeta and 13 Jbeta primers. Sequencing used immunoSEQ multiplex PCR; TCRdb keeps in-frame clones, though not all of them. This sample has some 57,000 clones, with 70% to 75% found just once. Study results and caveats: TRBV6-2, TRBV6-3 and some other V segments were excluded as indistinguishable. Accurate prediction of HLA-A and HLA-B alleles (for most subjects) was reportedly achieved from TCR beta sequences.

Regarding this clone: Its antigen is as yet unknown.

This clonotype was obtained from a young woman in good health and CMV-seronegative. Input material: PBMCs. This chain joins TRBV5-6 and TRBJ2-1; 9 bases match TRBD1. The CDR3 DNA is TGTGCCAGCAGCCCGGGACAGGGAAGGTACCGCTCCTACAATGAGCAGTTCTTC. This encodes CASSPGQGRYRSYNEQFF.